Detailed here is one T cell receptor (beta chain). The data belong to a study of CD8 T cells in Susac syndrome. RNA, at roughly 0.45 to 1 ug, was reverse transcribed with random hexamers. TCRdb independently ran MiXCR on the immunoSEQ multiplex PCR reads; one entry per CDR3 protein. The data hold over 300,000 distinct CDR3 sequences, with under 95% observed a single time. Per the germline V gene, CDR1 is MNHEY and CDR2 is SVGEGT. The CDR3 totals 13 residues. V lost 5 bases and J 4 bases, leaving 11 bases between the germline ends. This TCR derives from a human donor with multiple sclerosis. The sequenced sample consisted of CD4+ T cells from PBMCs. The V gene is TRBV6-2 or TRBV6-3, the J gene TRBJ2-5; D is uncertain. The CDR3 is CASSPIPGETQYF. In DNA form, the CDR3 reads TGTGCCAGCAGTCCCATTCCGGGAGAGACCCAGTACTTC.